The sequence of this TCR beta chain was determined in a study of PD-1 blockade in classical Hodgkin lymphoma. Study at large: Patients in the cohort were put on intravenous nivolumab, 3 mg/kg every 2 weeks.

TCRdb's copy holds only in-frame clones and misses some; the assay was immunoSEQ multiplex PCR. The sample consists of some 30,000 clones, roughly 72% of them appearing once. V gave up 4 bases and J gave up 10 bases; unmatched junction bases: 17. The CDR3 loop spans 17 amino acids. The germline V gene has CDR1 SGHTA and CDR2 FQGNSA. Overall study results and limits: Lower baseline TCR diversity was reported for newly diagnosed patients than for healthy donors. Sources of repertoire differences remain undefined, possibly disease activity or prior therapy. Exclusion applied to patients who initiated nivolumab less than 1 year following ASCT.

Time point given: cycle 4 day 1 (C4D1), after 5 to 7 weeks of nivolumab. Exposure to brentuximab vedotin varied, and each patient had relapsed following autologous stem cell transplantation. This clone was detected only a few times. Its antigen is not identified. The sequencing here drew on peripheral blood mononuclear cells (PBMCs), taken before the fourth cycle of nivolumab. The receptor was derived from a human donor with classical Hodgkin lymphoma. The chain couples TRBV7-2 to TRBJ2-1; 9 bases align to TRBD2. CDR3 in amino acids: CASSSTVFSGSTREQFF. CDR3 DNA sequence: TGTGCCAGCAGCTCGACTGTTTTTAGCGGGAGTACGAGGGAGCAGTTCTTC.